What follows are 2 T cell receptor beta chains derived from one specimen sequenced in a study of T-cell reconstitution after alpha-beta-depleted transplantation in children. Unique molecular identifiers were incorporated during preparation of the TCRbeta library. TCRdb fed the PCR reads into MiXCR, producing one record per CDR3 protein. The sample yields approximately 200,000 distinct CDR3 sequences, 6.3% seen once. Sequencing used PBMCs, obtained before TCRalphabeta/CD19-depleted stem cell transplant. The source of these receptors is a girl under three years old with combined immunodeficiency, due to receive a stem cell transplant.

The V gene is TRBV13, the J gene TRBJ2-7; tentatively, D is TRBD1 (7 bases). CDR3 length: 13 amino acids. Germline values: CDR1 PRHDT, CDR2 FYEKMQ (reference sequence). V lost 10 bases, J lost 0 bases, and 13 bases lay in between. In DNA, the CDR3 is TGTGCCACCAGGGGGGCGAACTCCTACGAGCAGTACTTC. It encodes CATRGANSYEQYF.

The chain carries TRBV12-3 or TRBV12-4 and TRBJ2-7; TRBD2 matches at 11 bases. V was pared by 11 bases and J by 2 bases, with 20 bases of the junction left unmatched. The CDR3 is 18 amino acids. CDR3 DNA: TGTGCCTTCTGTTCCGGGGTTCTAGCGGGAGGATCTACCTACGAGCAGTACTTC. The encoded protein is CAFCSGVLAGGSTYEQYF.